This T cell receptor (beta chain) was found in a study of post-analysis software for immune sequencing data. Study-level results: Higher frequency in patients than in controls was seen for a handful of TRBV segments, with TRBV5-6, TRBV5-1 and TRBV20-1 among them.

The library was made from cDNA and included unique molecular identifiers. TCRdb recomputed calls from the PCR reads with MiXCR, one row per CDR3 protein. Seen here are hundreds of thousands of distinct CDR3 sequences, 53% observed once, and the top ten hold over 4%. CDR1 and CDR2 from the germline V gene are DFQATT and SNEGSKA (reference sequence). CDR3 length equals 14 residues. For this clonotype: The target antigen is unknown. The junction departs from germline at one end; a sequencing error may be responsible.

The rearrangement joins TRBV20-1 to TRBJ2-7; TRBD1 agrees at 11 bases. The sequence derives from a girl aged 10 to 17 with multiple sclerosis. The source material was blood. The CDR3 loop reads CSTSGQGASYEQYF. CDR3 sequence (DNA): TGCAGTACTAGTGGACAGGGGGCTTCCTACGAGCAGTACTTC.